The 2 T cell receptor beta chains presented below share a single source sample, sequenced in a study of technical replicates of blood from a few donors. The protocol was immunoSEQ multiplex PCR, while the TCRdb copy is restricted to in-frame clones and leaves out a portion. In the table there are 80,000 to 95,000 clones, around 96% of which are singletons. The material sequenced was T cells isolated from PBMCs. Receptor source: a human donor in good health.

The gene calls are TRBV5-1 and TRBJ1-1, with TRBD1 as a possible D gene (6 bases). CDR3 length: 15 amino acids. The germline V and J ends were trimmed by 4 bases and 0 bases, with 13 bases remaining between them. In germline, CDR1 is SGHRS, CDR2 YFSETQ. The chain's CDR3 is CASSKRTEMNTEAFF. The CDR3 DNA is TGCGCCAGCAGCAAAAGGACAGAAATGAACACTGAAGCTTTCTTT.

This chain connects TRBV2 to TRBJ1-2; the D is unclear. The ends were cut back, 8 bases at V and 0 bases at J, with 10 bases in the middle. This CDR3 has 13 amino acids. CDR1 and CDR2 (germline): SNHLY, FYNNEI. The CDR3 sequence: CASPEEANYGYTF. As DNA, the CDR3 is TGTGCCAGCCCAGAGGAAGCTAACTATGGCTACACCTTC.